This entry concerns a single TCR beta chain. Original processing notes: Amplification with reference gene primers provided the estimates of nucleated cell counts. Profiled with immunoSEQ multiplex PCR; TCRdb holds only in-frame clones, not every one. D and trimming come from the DNA, and the V and J calls and clone size come from that table. Of 200,000 to 250,000 clones in the sample, roughly 90% are singletons; the top ten hold around 3.5%. Recruits, aged about 18 to 95 years, lived in 24 US areas. These data are taken from a study of blood T cell repertoires in COVID-19. At the level of the study: In each case, the material was cDNA or gDNA derived from T cells, B-cell-depleted T cells, or PBMCs.

Sequencing was performed on PBMCs or T cells enriched from blood (not recorded which). The receptor comes from a middle-aged woman with acute COVID-19.

The DNA for the CDR3 is TGTGCCAGCTCACCACCGGGTCAGGGGAATGAAAAACTGTTTTTT. Protein sequence: CASSPPGQGNEKLFF. The V and J genes are TRBV18 and TRBJ1-4, with TRBD1 as a possible D gene (6 bases). Trimming took off 0 bases at V and 5 bases at J, with 10 bases between the two ends. Germline CDR1 and CDR2: KGHSH and LQKENI. The CDR3 sequence is 15 residues long. Full variable domain (outside the CDR3, taken from reference TRBV18 and TRBJ1-4): NAGVMQNPRHLVRRRGQEARLRCSPMKGHSHVYWYRQLPEEGLKFMVYLQKENIIDESGMPKERFSAEFPKEGPSILRIQQVVRGDSAAYFCASSPPGQGNEKLFFGSGTQLSVL.